Below, 18 T cell receptor beta chains from the same sample are listed, as sequenced in a study of CD8+ T cells in alopecia areata. RNA, once extracted, was reverse transcribed into cDNA for use as the sequencing template. TCRdb's copy holds only in-frame clones and misses some; the assay was immunoSEQ multiplex PCR. Of 150,000 to 200,000 clones in the sample, about three fifths were seen once. Indicated treatment: oral pan-JAK inhibitor, 5-10 mg twice daily. The sample here was CD4+ T cells sorted from blood, taken at week 24, from a patient treated with tofacitinib. These receptors came from a human donor with alopecia areata.

Note on this clone: Other DNA sequences in this specimen translate into the identical CDR3. The chain is built from TRBV29-1 and TRBJ1-1; D perhaps matches TRBD1 (6 bases). V was clipped by 5 bases and J by 0 bases, with 10 bases between them. The CDR3 runs 13 residues. Germline V lookup: CDR1 SQVTM, CDR2 ANQGSEA. This chain's CDR3 is CSVLGQLNTEAFF. The CDR3 region has the DNA TGCAGCGTTTTAGGACAGTTGAACACTGAAGCTTTCTTT.

This rearrangement joins TRBV5-4 to TRBJ2-1, with TRBD2 matching over 13 bases. V shed 4 bases, J shed 5 bases, and the junction held 6 bases outside the gene matches. In germline, CDR1 is SGHNT, CDR2 YYREEE (reference sequence). This CDR3 spans 16 amino acids. For the CDR3, the DNA is TGTGCCAGCAGCATAAGACTAGCGGGGGGTAACAATGAGCAGTTCTTC. As protein: CASSIRLAGGNNEQFF.

This clone was seen a handful of times. The rearrangement links TRBV30 to TRBJ1-2; TRBD1 aligns across 7 bases. Trimming at V came to 4 bases and at J to 7 bases, leaving 9 bases not matched to a gene. Per the germline V gene, CDR1 is GTSNPN and CDR2 is SVGIG (reference sequence). The CDR3 is made up of 13 amino acids. The CDR3 bases are TGTGCCTGGACACAGGGGTTAGTAGGTGGCTACACCTTC. This sequence encodes CAWTQGLVGGYTF.

In this sample, this clone turned up a few times. This chain links TRBV4-3 with TRBJ2-3, with 9 nucleotides matching TRBD2. Germline trimming cut 5 bases from V and 4 bases from J; bases unmatched to any gene: 10. CDR3 length: 16 amino acids. The germline CDR1 and CDR2 sequences are LGHNA and YSLEER. This CDR3 reads CASSSRAGGGPDTQYF. CDR3 DNA: TGCGCCAGCAGCTCCCGAGCGGGGGGCGGCCCAGATACGCAGTATTTT.

The J gene is TRBJ2-7, the V gene TRBV4-1; D may be TRBD1 (5 bases). V lost 1 base and J 8 bases, leaving 15 bases between the germline ends. The germline CDR1 and CDR2 sequences are MGHRA and YSYEKL. The CDR3 has 14 residues. The CDR3 here is CASSQGLMGLKQYF. The CDR3 nucleotides read TGCGCCAGCAGCCAAGGCCTCATGGGGCTCAAGCAGTACTTC.

The chain links TRBV4-1 to TRBJ2-3; 9 bases line up with TRBD2. Germline values: CDR1 MGHRA, CDR2 YSYEKL. The CDR3 covers 17 residues. The V gene end was trimmed by 1 base and the J gene end by 2 bases; junction bases not matched to a gene: 7. The CDR3 sequence: CASSQGLAGTNTDTQYF. CDR3 sequence (DNA): TGCGCCAGCAGCCAAGGGCTAGCGGGGACGAACACAGATACGCAGTATTTT.

The chain is built from TRBV30 and TRBJ2-7; D unclear. The V gene's germline CDR1 is GTSNPN and CDR2 SVGIG (reference sequence). The ends were cut back, 2 bases at V and 4 bases at J, with 6 bases in the middle. The CDR3 has 11 amino acids. CDR3 amino acids: CAWSHNYEQYF. CDR3 in DNA: TGTGCCTGGAGTCACAATTACGAGCAGTACTTC.

The chain employs TRBV5-1 and TRBJ2-3; 11 nucleotides match TRBD2. The junction had 4 bases not matched to a gene; V was cut back by 0 bases and J by 4 bases. There are 16 residues in the CDR3. Looked up from germline, CDR1 is SGHRS and CDR2 is YFSETQ. CDR3 protein: CASSLELAGAADTQYF. The CDR3 coding sequence is TGCGCCAGCAGCTTGGAACTAGCGGGGGCGGCAGATACGCAGTATTTT.

As to this clone: The same CDR3 can be traced to other DNA sequences in this sample. This chain links TRBV30 with TRBJ2-5; D gene unclear. The germline V and J ends were trimmed by 2 bases and 1 base, with 8 bases remaining between them. The CDR3 spans 13 residues. The germline V gene has CDR1 GTSNPN and CDR2 SVGIG (reference sequence). The CDR3 nucleotides are TGTGCCTGGAGTCGCACTTTCCAAGAGACCCAGTACTTC. This sequence encodes CAWSRTFQETQYF. Full variable domain (remainder filled in from reference TRBV30 and TRBJ2-5): SQTIHQWPATLVQPVGSPLSLECTVEGTSNPNLYWYRQAAGRGLQLLFYSVGIGQISSEVPQNLSASRPQDRQFILSSKKLLLSDSGFYLCAWSRTFQETQYFGPGTRLLVL.

The V call is TRBV5-6, the J call TRBJ1-1, with a possible D match to TRBD1 (5 bases). The V and J ends lost 3 bases and 5 bases respectively, with 17 bases between them. Germline CDR1 and CDR2: SGHDT and YYEEEE. This CDR3 region has 15 residues. The CDR3 DNA sequence: TGTGCCAGCAGCTCCAGGGAAGGATCAAGAACTGAAGCTTTCTTT. The encoded protein is CASSSREGSRTEAFF.

This sequence joins TRBV11-1 and TRBJ2-5; D perhaps matches TRBD2 (5 bases). The V gene's germline CDR1 is SGHAT and CDR2 FQDESV (reference sequence). Trimming shortened V by 5 bases and J by 5 bases, and 12 bases separated the two germline ends. This CDR3 is built from 13 residues. DNA of the CDR3: TGTGCCAGCAGCCGGACTTCTGAGGAGACCCAGTACTTC. The encoded protein is CASSRTSEETQYF.

V usage is TRBV4-3 and J usage is TRBJ1-1; D possibly corresponds to TRBD1 (6 bases). There are 12 residues in the CDR3. Per germline, CDR1 LGHNA and CDR2 YSLEER. Trimming removed 2 bases from V and 5 bases from J, with 6 bases in between. In DNA form, the CDR3 reads TGCGCCAGCAGCCAAAGGGGGACTGAAGCTTTCTTT. Encoded protein: CASSQRGTEAFF.

This clone was seen more than once but under ten times. The chain links TRBV6-5 to TRBJ1-2; TRBD1 matches at 7 bases. The trim removed 6 bases at V and 8 bases at J, leaving 9 bases unmatched. The CDR3 contains 13 residues. From germline, CDR1 is MNHEY and CDR2 SVGAGI. The CDR3 loop is CASRRQGRGGYTF. CDR3 in DNA: TGTGCCAGCAGAAGACAGGGCCGAGGGGGCTACACCTTC.

The CDR3 DNA reads as TGCGCCAGCAGCTTGGATGTTGATCAGCCCCAGCATTTT. It translates to CASSLDVDQPQHF. The rearrangement joins TRBV5-1 to TRBJ1-5; no reliable D call. This CDR3 has 13 residues. V shed 0 bases and J shed 5 bases, with 6 bases lying between them. In germline, CDR1 is SGHRS, CDR2 YFSETQ.

The chain carries TRBV27 and TRBJ1-5; tentatively, D is TRBD1 (6 bases). Germline loops: CDR1 MNHEY, CDR2 SMNVEV (reference sequence). The CDR3 consists of 13 residues. The ends were cut back, 4 bases at V and 3 bases at J, with 7 bases in the middle. The CDR3 loop is CASSSGDNQPQHF. CDR3 sequence (DNA): TGTGCCAGCAGTTCAGGGGACAATCAGCCCCAGCATTTT.

CDR3 DNA sequence: TGTGCCAGCAGCCCCCGGACAGGGGGATACGAGCAGTACTTC. As protein: CASSPRTGGYEQYF. The chain recombines TRBV9 with TRBJ2-7, with TRBD1 matching over 10 bases. The CDR3 length is 14 residues. Germline CDR1 is SGDLS and CDR2 is YYNGEE. V was pared by 4 bases and J by 4 bases, with 5 bases of the junction left unmatched.

The gene calls are TRBV19 and TRBJ1-5, with D unresolved. This CDR3 has 12 amino acids. CDR1 is LNHDA and CDR2 is SQIVND in the germline V gene (reference sequence). The V gene lost 6 bases and the J gene lost 3 bases, with 6 bases spanning the gap. The DNA of the CDR3 is TGTGCCAGTAGAGAAGTCAATCAGCCCCAGCATTTT. It is translated as CASREVNQPQHF.

This clone was recorded only once. The chain is built from TRBV25-1 and TRBJ1-1, with unresolved D. This CDR3 is 12 amino acids long. The germline V gene encodes CDR1 MGHDK and CDR2 SYGVNS. V was cut by 5 bases and J by 7 bases, with 11 bases left in between. The CDR3 loop is CASSSPTVEAFF. For the CDR3, the DNA is TGTGCCAGCAGTTCCCCGACGGTTGAAGCTTTCTTT.